This T cell receptor beta chain appears in the sequencing data of a study of T-cell memory formation after mild COVID-19. This clonotype is hyperexpanded (1% or more) within its sample. Its antigen is currently unknown. TCR alpha and TCR beta cDNA libraries carrying sample barcodes and UMIs were produced by 5'RACE using constant-segment primers. In TCRdb, the 5' RACE reads were re-called with MiXCR into one record per CDR3 protein. The sample gives approximately 12,000 distinct CDR3 sequences, about 15% of which show up once; 55% is in the top ten. CDR1 is SGHRS and CDR2 is YFSETQ in the germline V gene. Trimming took off 0 bases at V and 5 bases at J, with 12 bases between the two ends. CDR3 length: 15 amino acids. Points from the study as a whole: There was no confirmation that second-wave clones peaking on day 37 were SARS-CoV-2 specific. Contracting CD8+ clones were enriched in EMRA, CD4+ mainly in CM and EM. CD4/CD8 balance characterized clones contracting day 15 to 85, and CD4+ skew characterized later expanders.

Sample: PBMCs or a T cell subset sorted from them (not recorded which). V usage is TRBV5-1 and J usage is TRBJ2-1, with D uncertain. The clonotype originates from a man younger than 35 who had mild COVID-19 (a few samples of this study predate the infection). Cell type and time point are not known. Here the CDR3 DNA reads TGCGCCAGCAGCTTGGACGAGCCTACCGACAATGAGCAGTTCTTC. This encodes CASSLDEPTDNEQFF.